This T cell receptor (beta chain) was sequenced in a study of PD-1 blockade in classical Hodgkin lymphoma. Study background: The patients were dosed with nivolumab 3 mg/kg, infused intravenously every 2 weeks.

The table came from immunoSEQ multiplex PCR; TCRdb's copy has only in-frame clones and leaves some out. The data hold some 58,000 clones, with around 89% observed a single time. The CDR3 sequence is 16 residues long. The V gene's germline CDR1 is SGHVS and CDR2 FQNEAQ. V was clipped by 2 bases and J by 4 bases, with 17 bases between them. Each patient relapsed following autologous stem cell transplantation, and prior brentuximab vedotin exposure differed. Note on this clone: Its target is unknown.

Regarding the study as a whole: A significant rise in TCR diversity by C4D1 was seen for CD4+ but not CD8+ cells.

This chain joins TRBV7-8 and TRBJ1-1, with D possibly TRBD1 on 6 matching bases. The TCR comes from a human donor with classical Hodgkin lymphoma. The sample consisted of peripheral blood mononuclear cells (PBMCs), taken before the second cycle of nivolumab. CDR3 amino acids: CASSLLGGGIGTEAFF. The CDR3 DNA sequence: TGTGCCAGCAGCTTATTAGGGGGGGGGATAGGCACTGAAGCTTTCTTT.